This record covers a single T cell receptor beta chain. The sample originates from a study of CD8 T cells in Susac syndrome. Reverse transcription of about 0.45 to 1 ug RNA was performed with random hexamers. TCRdb called the immunoSEQ multiplex PCR reads again in MiXCR, with one record for every CDR3 protein. This sample has roughly 200,000 distinct CDR3 sequences, with around 95% found just once. This CDR3 is built from 14 residues. Trimming cost V 6 bases and J 3 bases; bases outside gene matches: 1. The sequence derives from a human donor with multiple sclerosis. The sample was CD4+ T cells from PBMCs. The V and J genes are TRBV12-3 or TRBV12-4 and TRBJ2-5; TRBD2 agrees at 13 bases. The CDR3 DNA is TGTGCCAGCAGCACTAGCGGGGGGGAAGAGACCCAGTACTTC. This encodes CASSTSGGEETQYF.